This passage covers 25 T cell receptor beta chains from one sample sequenced in a study of monozygotic twins with inflammatory bowel disease (dated by TCRdb to the late 2010s). Libraries were prepared through 5' RACE. Sequencing was carried out with an Illumina HiSeq 2500. TCRdb reprocessed the reads, so every CDR3 protein sequence counts as one entry and DNA is not shown. The sample table includes approximately 140,000 distinct CDR3 sequences. The ten largest clones take up 2.4% of the sample. The sequenced sample was blood. Receptor source: a human donor with ulcerative colitis or Crohn's disease, or a healthy co-twin of an affected twin (not recorded which).

This chain connects TRBV5-1 to TRBJ2-3; TCRdb's assignment of TRBD1 cannot be checked, as there is no DNA. The CDR3 length is 15 residues. Germline loops: CDR1 SGHRS, CDR2 YFSETQ. CDR3: CASSFQGGGTDTQYF.

The chain has TRBV4-1 and TRBJ2-1; without DNA, the TCRdb call of TRBD2 cannot be checked. Germline V gene lookup returns CDR1 MGHRA and CDR2 YSYEKL. The CDR3 sequence is 17 residues long. This CDR3 reads CASSQAVKRGGIAEQFF.

The V and J genes are TRBV12-3 or TRBV12-4 and TRBJ2-7; TCRdb names TRBD2, which stays unverified in the absence of DNA. The CDR3 consists of 16 residues. CDR3 residues: CASSPGLFPETYEQYF.

The rearrangement links TRBV5-1 to TRBJ2-3; TCRdb's D call of TRBD1 is untestable without DNA. Germline V gene lookup returns CDR1 SGHRS and CDR2 YFSETQ. The CDR3 loop spans 18 amino acids. CDR3 loop: CASSSDPQVRLGTDTQYF.

This sequence joins TRBV5-6 and TRBJ2-6; TCRdb's assignment of TRBD2 cannot be checked, as there is no DNA. CDR3 length: 15 amino acids. Germline CDR1 reads SGHDT; CDR2 reads YYEEEE. The CDR3 sequence: CASSLRDSGANVLTF.

The genes are TRBV6-5 and TRBJ1-4; the TCRdb call, TRBD1, lacks DNA for checking. This CDR3 spans 14 amino acids. Germline loops: CDR1 MNHEY, CDR2 SVGAGI. The CDR3 region is CASSHRDALEKLFF.

This rearrangement joins TRBV5-1 to TRBJ1-2. The germline V gene encodes CDR1 SGHRS and CDR2 YFSETQ. This CDR3 contains 15 residues. This chain's CDR3 is CASSWSSRANYGYTF.

The chain uses TRBV4-2 and TRBJ2-2; TCRdb calls TRBD2, which cannot be checked without DNA. The CDR3 extends over 17 amino acids. CDR1 and CDR2 (germline): LGHNA, YNFKEQ. CDR3 amino acids: CASSHPSGGANTGELFF.

This CDR3 reads CSARDRTGTGDEAFF. The chain employs TRBV20-1 and TRBJ1-1; with no DNA, the TCRdb D assignment of TRBD1 cannot be verified. CDR3 size: 15 residues. The germline gives CDR1 DFQATT, CDR2 SNEGSKA (reference sequence).

The chain is built from TRBV7-9 and TRBJ2-1; lacking DNA, the TRBD1 call made by TCRdb goes unchecked. The CDR3 sequence is 15 residues long. Germline CDR1 and CDR2: SEHNR and FQNEAQ (reference sequence). The CDR3 here is CASSFVQGGYNEQFF.

V gene TRBV6-5 combines with J gene TRBJ2-1; the D call of TRBD1 rests on TCRdb alone, since no DNA is present to check it. This CDR3 contains 16 residues. Germline V gene lookup returns CDR1 MNHEY and CDR2 SVGAGI. CDR3 in amino acids: CASSYWTGFSSGEQFF.

The CDR3 spells CSVESFRGRADTQYF. The genes are TRBV29-1 and TRBJ2-3; without DNA, the TCRdb call of TRBD1 cannot be checked. CDR1 and CDR2 from the germline V gene are SQVTM and ANQGSEA. The CDR3 consists of 15 residues.

The chain couples TRBV29-1 to TRBJ2-7; TCRdb returns TRBD1, unconfirmable since there is no DNA. CDR1 and CDR2 from the germline V gene are SQVTM and ANQGSEA. CDR3 length: 13 residues. The CDR3 protein is CSVFRDSSYEQYF.

V gene TRBV7-6 combines with J gene TRBJ2-6. Germline V gene sequence: CDR1 SGHVS, CDR2 FNYEAQ. CDR3 size: 16 residues. The CDR3 region is CASSLTLISGANVLTF.

The chain couples TRBV14 to TRBJ1-2. Germline values: CDR1 SGHDN, CDR2 FVKESK. The CDR3 consists of 15 residues. The CDR3: CASSQDIRDLYGYTF.

This chain joins TRBV19 and TRBJ2-3; TCRdb names TRBD1, which stays unverified in the absence of DNA. This CDR3 spans 14 amino acids. CDR1 is LNHDA and CDR2 is SQIVND in the germline V gene (reference sequence). CDR3 residues: CASTLDRGTDTQYF. Supplemented by reference TRBV19 and TRBJ2-3, the full variable domain reads DGGITQSPKYLFRKEGQNVTLSCEQNLNHDAMYWYRQDPGQGLRLIYYSQIVNDFQKGDIAEGYSVSREKKESFPLTVTSAQKNPTAFYLCASTLDRGTDTQYFGPGTRLTVL.

V and J are TRBV20-1 and TRBJ1-2; the TCRdb call, TRBD1, lacks DNA for checking. From germline, CDR1 is DFQATT and CDR2 SNEGSKA (reference sequence). The CDR3 consists of 13 residues. This CDR3 reads CSAITSQGYGYTF.

V usage is TRBV24-1 and J usage is TRBJ2-3. CDR3 length equals 12 residues. Germline loops: CDR1 KGHDR, CDR2 SFDVKD. The CDR3 spells CATSDARDTQYF.

The chain has TRBV7-8 and TRBJ1-1; TCRdb names TRBD1, which stays unverified in the absence of DNA. This CDR3 region has 15 residues. CDR1 and CDR2 (germline): SGHVS, FQNEAQ. This chain's CDR3 is CASSPRTGGYTEAFF.

This chain joins TRBV27 and TRBJ1-1; there is no DNA to check the TCRdb D call of TRBD1. The CDR3 consists of 14 residues. CDR1 MNHEY and CDR2 SMNVEV come from the germline V gene (reference sequence). This CDR3 reads CASSWGQGSTEAFF.

The J gene is TRBJ2-5, the V gene TRBV12-3 or TRBV12-4. This CDR3 comprises 19 residues. CDR3 residues: CASSFPSRAQSVDQETQYF.

This sequence joins TRBV2 and TRBJ2-7; TCRdb's D call, TRBD1, is unchecked because there is no DNA. The CDR3 loop spans 15 amino acids. Germline V gene sequence: CDR1 SNHLY, CDR2 FYNNEI. This CDR3 is CASSENAGGAFEQYF.

The J gene is TRBJ2-1, the V gene TRBV28. The CDR3 is 12 residues long. Germline V gene data show CDR1 as MDHEN and CDR2 as SYDVKM. The CDR3 is CASSLLTHEQFF.

The V gene is TRBV7-6, the J gene TRBJ1-1; no DNA is available, so the TRBD1 call from TCRdb remains unchecked. The CDR3 is 14 amino acids. Germline CDR1 is SGHVS and CDR2 is FNYEAQ. The CDR3 region is CASSSGQRTGEAFF.

The chain combines TRBV7-2 with TRBJ2-1. The germline V gene encodes CDR1 SGHTA and CDR2 FQGNSA. CDR3 length: 15 amino acids. The CDR3 sequence: CASSLATSRLNEQFF. Drawing the rest from reference TRBV7-2 and TRBJ2-1, the complete variable domain is GAGVSQSPSNKVTEKGKDVELRCDPISGHTALYWYRQSLGQGLEFLIYFQGNSAPDKSGLPSDRFSAERTGGSVSTLTIQRTQQEDSAVYLCASSLATSRLNEQFFGPGTRLTVL.